What follows are 9 T cell receptor beta chains derived from one specimen sequenced in a study of CD8 T cells in Susac syndrome. With random hexamers, reverse transcription was performed on about 0.5 to 1 ug of RNA. TCRdb re-called the immunoSEQ multiplex PCR reads with MiXCR, one entry per CDR3 protein. The sample has about 430,000 distinct CDR3 sequences; 75% to 90% are singletons. The source material was CD8+ T cells from PBMCs. The receptors were sampled from a human donor with multiple sclerosis.

The rearrangement uses TRBV2 and TRBJ1-1, with a weak D call TRBD1 (5 bases). The CDR3 extends over 11 amino acids. The germline V and J ends were trimmed by 11 bases and 3 bases, with 10 bases remaining between them. CDR1 SNHLY and CDR2 FYNNEI come from the germline V gene. CDR3 in amino acids: CAAGGDTEAFF. Here the CDR3 DNA reads TGTGCCGCGGGGGGAGACACTGAAGCTTTCTTT.

The V and J genes are TRBV20-1 and TRBJ2-3; 12 nucleotides agree with TRBD1. The CDR3 runs to 15 residues. J gave up 1 base and V 5 bases, and 4 bases lay outside the gene matches. Per the germline V gene, CDR1 is DFQATT and CDR2 is SNEGSKA (reference sequence). DNA for the CDR3: TGCAGTGCTCGGGACAGGGGGCGAGGCACAGATACGCAGTATTTT. It yields the protein CSARDRGRGTDTQYF.

This clonotype was seen once. The CDR3 sequence: CATSDAAPGEQFF. The CDR3 DNA is TGTGCCACCAGTGATGCAGCGCCTGGCGAGCAGTTCTTC. The chain joins TRBV24-1 to TRBJ2-1; D not certain. Trimming stripped 3 bases from V and 10 bases from J, with 12 bases between. Germline values: CDR1 KGHDR, CDR2 SFDVKD. The CDR3 runs 13 residues.

V gene TRBV2 combines with J gene TRBJ1-5; D unresolved. Germline lookup yields CDR1 SNHLY and CDR2 FYNNEI. The CDR3 extends over 15 amino acids. V was shortened by 2 bases and J by 0 bases, with 8 bases between the two germline ends. CDR3 sequence (DNA): TGTGCCAGCAGTGAACGGACGGTTAGCAATCAGCCCCAGCATTTT. Encoded protein: CASSERTVSNQPQHF.

The rearrangement uses TRBV30 and TRBJ2-2; no clear D. Germline V gives CDR1 GTSNPN, CDR2 SVGIG (reference sequence). Trimming removed 0 bases from V and 5 bases from J, with 10 bases in between. This CDR3 spans 14 amino acids. CDR3 in amino acids: CAWSVRVWTGELFF. The CDR3 region has the DNA TGTGCCTGGAGTGTCCGGGTCTGGACCGGGGAGCTGTTTTTT.

The chain combines TRBV4-1 with TRBJ1-1, with 8 nucleotides matching TRBD1. CDR3 length equals 15 residues. With 4 bases clipped from V and 3 bases from J, the junction kept 7 bases outside the gene matches. From germline, CDR1 is MGHRA and CDR2 YSYEKL. The CDR3 loop is CASSLTDREDTEAFF. CDR3 nucleotide sequence: TGCGCCAGCAGCCTTACGGACAGGGAGGACACTGAAGCTTTCTTT.

This sequence joins TRBV4-1 and TRBJ1-2; 10 nucleotides align to TRBD1. CDR1 is MGHRA, CDR2 YSYEKL, per germline. The CDR3 is 15 residues long. With 4 bases clipped from V and 4 bases from J, the junction kept 6 bases outside the gene matches. DNA of the CDR3: TGCGCCAGCAGCCCTCTCGGGACAGGGGCCTATGGCTACACCTTC. Encoded protein: CASSPLGTGAYGYTF.

J is TRBJ2-5 and V is TRBV7-2; 8 nucleotides align to TRBD2. The germline gives CDR1 SGHTA, CDR2 FQGNSA. The V gene end was trimmed by 1 base and the J gene end by 5 bases; junction bases not matched to a gene: 6. CDR3 size: 15 residues. CDR3 protein: CASSLDQREKETQYF. The CDR3 nucleotides are TGTGCCAGCAGCTTAGACCAGCGGGAGAAGGAGACCCAGTACTTC. Full variable domain (outside the CDR3, taken from reference TRBV7-2 and TRBJ2-5): GAGVSQSPSNKVTEKGKDVELRCDPISGHTALYWYRQSLGQGLEFLIYFQGNSAPDKSGLPSDRFSAERTGGSVSTLTIQRTQQEDSAVYLCASSLDQREKETQYFGPGTRLLVL.

This chain uses TRBV6-5 with TRBJ1-1; D is uncertain. Between the trimmed V and J ends, which lost 6 bases and 0 bases, there was a span of 11 bases. The length of the CDR3 is 14 residues. The V gene's germline CDR1 is MNHEY and CDR2 SVGAGI. CDR3 protein: CASSPETLNTEAFF. The CDR3 coding sequence is TGTGCCAGCAGCCCAGAGACCCTGAACACTGAAGCTTTCTTT.